Listed here are 3 T cell receptor beta chains from one sample, sequenced in a study of neurological immune-mediated disorders. TCRdb reanalysed the 5' RACE reads using MiXCR and keeps one entry per CDR3 protein. The repertoire holds 30,000 to 40,000 distinct CDR3 sequences, with about 7% as singletons. Specimen: PBMCs. The receptor set was obtained from a woman aged 40 to 50 in good health.

The table lists this clonotype with many counts. The chain employs TRBV24-1 and TRBJ2-1; 10 bases align to TRBD1. The germline gives CDR1 KGHDR, CDR2 SFDVKD. The length of the CDR3 is 15 residues. V shed 4 bases and J 4 bases; nucleotides not matched to a gene: 3. CDR3 amino acids: CATSEDRGKYNEQFF. The CDR3 DNA follows: TGTGCCACCAGTGAGGACAGGGGGAAGTACAATGAGCAGTTCTTC.

This clonotype was seen at least ten times. V usage is TRBV6-2 or TRBV6-3 and J usage is TRBJ2-2; TRBD1 matches 10 bases. Germline V CDR1 and CDR2: MNHEY, SVGEGT. The CDR3 consists of 21 residues. V lost 2 bases, J lost 0 bases, and 15 bases stayed unmatched. CDR3 region: CASSYPSRDRGPSANTGELFF. The DNA for the CDR3 is TGTGCCAGCAGTTACCCTTCCCGGGACAGGGGACCAAGCGCGAACACCGGGGAGCTGTTTTTT.

This clonotype was picked up many times. The chain employs TRBV5-1 and TRBJ2-1; D is undetermined. The germline V gene has CDR1 SGHRS and CDR2 YFSETQ. CDR3 length: 14 residues. The V end was cut by 2 bases, the J end by 5 bases, with 11 bases between. The CDR3 DNA follows: TGCGCCAGCAGCTTCCGGGCGGTTGACAATGAGCAGTTCTTC. It yields the protein CASSFRAVDNEQFF.